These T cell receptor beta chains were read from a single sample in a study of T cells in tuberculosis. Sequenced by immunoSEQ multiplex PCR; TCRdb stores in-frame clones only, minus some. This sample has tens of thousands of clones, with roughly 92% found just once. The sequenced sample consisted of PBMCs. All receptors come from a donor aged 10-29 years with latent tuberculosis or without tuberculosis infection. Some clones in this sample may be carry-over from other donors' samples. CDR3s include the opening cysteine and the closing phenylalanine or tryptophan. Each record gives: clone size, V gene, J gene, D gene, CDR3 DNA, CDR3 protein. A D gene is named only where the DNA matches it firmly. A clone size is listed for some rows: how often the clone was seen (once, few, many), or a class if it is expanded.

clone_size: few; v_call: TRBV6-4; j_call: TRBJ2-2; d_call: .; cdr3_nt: TGTGCCAGCAGTGACACGGACACCGGGGAGCTGTTTTTT; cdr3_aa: CASSDTDTGELFF
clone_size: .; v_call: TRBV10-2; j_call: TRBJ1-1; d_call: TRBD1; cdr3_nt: TGCGCCAGCAGTCAAAGAACAGGGGGTGGAGCTTTCTTT; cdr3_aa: CASSQRTGGGAFF
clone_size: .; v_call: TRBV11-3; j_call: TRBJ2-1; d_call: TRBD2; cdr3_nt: TGTGCCAGCAGCCCCGGGACTAGCGATAGAAATGAGCAGTTCTTC; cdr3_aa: CASSPGTSDRNEQFF
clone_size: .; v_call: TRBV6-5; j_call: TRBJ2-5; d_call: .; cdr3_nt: TGTGCCAGCACGTGGAGCCAAGAGACCCAGTACTTC; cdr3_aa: CASTWSQETQYF
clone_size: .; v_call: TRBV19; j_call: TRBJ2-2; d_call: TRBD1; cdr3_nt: TGTGCCAGTAGTAAGGCTGCCGGGACAGCGAACACCGGGGAGCTGTTTTTT; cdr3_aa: CASSKAAGTANTGELFF
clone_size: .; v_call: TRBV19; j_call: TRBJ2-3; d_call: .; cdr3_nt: TGTGCCACCTCCCTATTCGGAGGAGGGTGGACCACAGATACGCAGTATTTT; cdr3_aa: CATSLFGGGWTTDTQYF
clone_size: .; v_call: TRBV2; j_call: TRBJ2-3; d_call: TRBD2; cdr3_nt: TGTGCCAGCAGCCGGCTAGCGGGAGGGTTCACAGATACGCAGTATTTT; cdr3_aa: CASSRLAGGFTDTQYF
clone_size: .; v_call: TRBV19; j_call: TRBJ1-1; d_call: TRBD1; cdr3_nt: TGTGCCAGTAGTGCCCGACGACAGGGCCGTACTGAAGCTTTCTTT; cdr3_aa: CASSARRQGRTEAFF
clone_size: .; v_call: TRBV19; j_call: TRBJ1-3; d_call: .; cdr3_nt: TGTGCCAGTAGTCCGCGGGGGGCGAGCTCTGGAAACACCATATATTTT; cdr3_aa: CASSPRGASSGNTIYF
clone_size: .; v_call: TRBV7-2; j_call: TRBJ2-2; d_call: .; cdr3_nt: TGTGCCAGCAGCCCCCAAATCGGGGAGCTGTTTTTT; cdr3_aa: CASSPQIGELFF
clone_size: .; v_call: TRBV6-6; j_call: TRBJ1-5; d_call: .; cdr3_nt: TGTGCCAGCAGCTTCCAGGGAGGGGATCAGCCCCAGCATTTT; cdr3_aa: CASSFQGGDQPQHF
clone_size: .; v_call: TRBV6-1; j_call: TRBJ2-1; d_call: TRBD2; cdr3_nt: TGTGCCACCATCTTTTTTGCTAGCGGGGGTCGGGAGCAGTTCTTC; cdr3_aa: CATIFFASGGREQFF
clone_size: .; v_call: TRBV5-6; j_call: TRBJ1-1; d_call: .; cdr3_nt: TGTGCCAGCAGCTTGAATCGTAAAGGGGGGAACACTGAAGCTTTCTTT; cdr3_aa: CASSLNRKGGNTEAFF
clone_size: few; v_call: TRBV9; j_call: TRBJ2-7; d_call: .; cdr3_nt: TGTGCCAGCAGCGTAGGTCAGGGCAAGATACGCGGCCTCTACGAGCAGTACTTC; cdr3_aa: CASSVGQGKIRGLYEQYF
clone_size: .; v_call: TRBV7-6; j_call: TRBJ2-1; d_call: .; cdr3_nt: TGTGCCAGCACGCCGCAACCCCGGTGGGACTTATATGAGCAGTTCTTC; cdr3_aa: CASTPQPRWDLYEQFF
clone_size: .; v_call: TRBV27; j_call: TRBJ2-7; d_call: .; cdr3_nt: TGTGCCAGCGGCCCCAAAGCGGGGACATCCTACGAGCAGTACTTC; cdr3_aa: CASGPKAGTSYEQYF
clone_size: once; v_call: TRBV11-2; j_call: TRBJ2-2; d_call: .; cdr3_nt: TGTGCCAGCAGCCCACGATCTAAAAACACCGGGGAGCTGTTTTTT; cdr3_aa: CASSPRSKNTGELFF
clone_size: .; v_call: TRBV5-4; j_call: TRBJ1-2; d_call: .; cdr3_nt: TGTGCCAGCAGCTTGGCCGGGAGGAAGGACTATGGCTACACCTTC; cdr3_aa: CASSLAGRKDYGYTF
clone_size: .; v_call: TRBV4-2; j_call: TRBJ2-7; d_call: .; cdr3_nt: TGTGCCAGCAGCCAAGAGACAGGCCTAGCTTCCTACGAGCAGTACTTC; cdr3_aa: CASSQETGLASYEQYF
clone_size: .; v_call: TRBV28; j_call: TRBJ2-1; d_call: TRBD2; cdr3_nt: TGTGCCAGCAGTCCCCTAAGCGGGAGCGGGGATGAGCAGTTCTTC; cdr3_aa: CASSPLSGSGDEQFF
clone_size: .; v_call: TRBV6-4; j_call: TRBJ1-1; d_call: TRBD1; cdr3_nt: TGTGCCAGCAGTGACAGGGGGCTGGGGAACACTGAAGCTTTCTTT; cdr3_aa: CASSDRGLGNTEAFF
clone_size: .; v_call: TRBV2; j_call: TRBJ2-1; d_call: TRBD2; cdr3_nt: TGTGCCAGCGCGGGACTAGCGTATGAGCAGTTCTTC; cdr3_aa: CASAGLAYEQFF
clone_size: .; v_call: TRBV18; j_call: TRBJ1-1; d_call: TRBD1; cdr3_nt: TGTGCCAGCTCACGGGACAGGAACACTGAAGCTTTCTTT; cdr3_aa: CASSRDRNTEAFF
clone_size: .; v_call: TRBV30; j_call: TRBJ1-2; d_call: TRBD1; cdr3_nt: TGTGCCTGGACCCTGGGGACAGGGTTTTATGGCTACACCTTC; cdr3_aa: CAWTLGTGFYGYTF
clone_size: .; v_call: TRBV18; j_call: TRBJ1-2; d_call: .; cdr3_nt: TGTGCCAGCTCACGAGGACAGTGCTACACCTTC; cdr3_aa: CASSRGQCYTF
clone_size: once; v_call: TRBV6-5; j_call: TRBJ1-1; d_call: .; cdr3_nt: TGTGCCAGCAGCCCGACAGGCTACACTGAAGCTTTCTTT; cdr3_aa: CASSPTGYTEAFF
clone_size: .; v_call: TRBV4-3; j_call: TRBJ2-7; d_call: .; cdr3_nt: TGCGCCAGCAGCCAAGCGTCGACAGCCTACGAGCAGTACTTC; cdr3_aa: CASSQASTAYEQYF
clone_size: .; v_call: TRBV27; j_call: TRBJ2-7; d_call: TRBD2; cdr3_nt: TGTGCCAGCAGCCTAGTCGGGGGGTCCTACGAGCAGTACTTC; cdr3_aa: CASSLVGGSYEQYF
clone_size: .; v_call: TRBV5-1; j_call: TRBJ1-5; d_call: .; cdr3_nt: TGCGCCAGCAGCTTGTCGGGGGGCGAGAATCAGCCCCAGCATTTT; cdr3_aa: CASSLSGGENQPQHF